The T cell receptor (beta chain) under discussion was sequenced for a study of T cell repertoires in cytomegalovirus infection. About the study: CMV epitopes that were recently identified and HLA-C-restricted were used alongside well-studied HLA-B-restricted ones. A matching HLA type, together with CMV infection, was signaled by public TCR beta signatures.

The table lists this clonotype with a count of one. Its antigen remains unidentified. TCRdb re-analysed the reads in MiXCR, keeping a single row per CDR3 protein. The sample holds some 940,000 distinct CDR3 sequences, approximately 30% seen once. Germline CDR1 DFQATT, CDR2 SNEGSKA (reference sequence). V dropped 2 bases and J dropped 4 bases, with 14 bases sitting between them. The CDR3 contains 14 residues. Points from the study as a whole: People with CMV and the relevant HLA were identified by cumulative public TCR beta family frequency. HLA-C-restricted CMV clonotypes gave the most frequent clonotype in two of eight donors.

The receptor comes from a human donor in good health (CMV status not recorded). Some clones in this sample may be carry-over from other donors' samples. The sample was cultured CD8+ T cells from PBMCs, taken from culture after CMV antigen stimulation. The chain joins TRBV20-1 to TRBJ1-1; no clear D. This chain's CDR3 is CSARYSMGSTEAFF. DNA for the CDR3: TGCAGTGCTAGATACTCAATGGGTAGCACTGAAGCTTTCTTT.